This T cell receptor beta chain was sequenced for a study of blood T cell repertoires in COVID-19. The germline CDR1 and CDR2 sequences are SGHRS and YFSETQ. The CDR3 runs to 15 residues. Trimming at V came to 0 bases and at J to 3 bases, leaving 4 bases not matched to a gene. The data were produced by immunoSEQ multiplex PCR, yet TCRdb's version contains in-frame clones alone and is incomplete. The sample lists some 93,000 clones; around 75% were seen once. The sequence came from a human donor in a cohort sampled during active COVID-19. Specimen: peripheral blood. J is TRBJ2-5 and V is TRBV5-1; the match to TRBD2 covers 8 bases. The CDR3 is CASSLVGTSEETQYF. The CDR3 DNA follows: TGCGCCAGCAGCTTGGTCGGGACTAGTGAAGAGACCCAGTACTTC.